Following are 15 T cell receptor beta chains from one sample sequenced in a study of T cells in localized non-small cell lung cancer. Repertoires were generated with immunoSEQ multiplex PCR, while TCRdb's copy carries only in-frame clones and drops some. In the table there are about 59,000 clones, approximately 89% of which are singletons. The sample here was peripheral blood, taken before any cancer treatment. The receptor source for this set is a man aged 40-75 years with stage I lung adenocarcinoma.

The genes are TRBV4-2 and TRBJ2-3, with D possibly being TRBD1 or TRBD2 (5 bases each). The CDR3 has 16 amino acids. Germline assignment: CDR1 LGHNA and CDR2 YNFKEQ. The V end was cut by 1 base, the J end by 0 bases, with 11 bases between. The CDR3 spells CASSQGDGTSTDTQYF. DNA of the CDR3: TGTGCCAGCAGCCAAGGGGACGGAACTAGCACAGATACGCAGTATTTT.

This chain links TRBV4-1 with TRBJ2-1; 11 positions match TRBD2. V lost 4 bases to trimming and J lost 6 bases; unmatched junction nucleotides: 20. This CDR3 spans 20 amino acids. From germline, CDR1 is MGHRA and CDR2 YSYEKL. The CDR3 DNA reads as TGCGCCAGCAGCCTTCGTATCCTCAGCCTAGCGGGAGGCCTTGGCAATGAGCAGTTCTTC. This codes for CASSLRILSLAGGLGNEQFF.

The chain is built from TRBV28 and TRBJ1-2; 8 bases line up with TRBD1. V was pared by 3 bases and J by 11 bases, with 8 bases of the junction left unmatched. CDR3 length: 13 amino acids. CDR1 and CDR2 from the germline V gene are MDHEN and SYDVKM. DNA of the CDR3: TGTGCCAGCAGTTTGTCGGACAGGGTTATTTACACCTTC. The encoded protein is CASSLSDRVIYTF.

V gene TRBV4-2 combines with J gene TRBJ2-2; no definite D call. The V and J ends lost 0 bases and 6 bases respectively, with 11 bases between them. CDR1 and CDR2 (germline): LGHNA, YNFKEQ. This CDR3 is built from 15 residues. The CDR3 DNA reads TGTGCCAGCAGCCAAGATGGGGTGGATTCCGGGGAGCTGTTTTTT. Its translation: CASSQDGVDSGELFF.

J is TRBJ1-1 and V is TRBV28, with 7 positions matching TRBD1. The CDR3 totals 15 residues. V was clipped by 2 bases and J by 2 bases; unmatched bases: 5. Per the germline V gene, CDR1 is MDHEN and CDR2 is SYDVKM. The CDR3, as DNA: TGTGCCAGCAGTTTAGGGACAGTCGTAAACACTGAAGCTTTCTTT. Amino acid sequence: CASSLGTVVNTEAFF.

The gene calls are TRBV5-1 and TRBJ2-3; TRBD2 aligns across 9 bases. Germline CDR1 and CDR2: SGHRS and YFSETQ. The CDR3 has 17 residues. Losses at the gene ends were 4 bases for V and 0 bases for J; bases not matched to a gene: 9. DNA of the CDR3: TGCGCCAGCAGCATTAGCGGGAGTTCGATAAGCACAGATACGCAGTATTTT. Its translation: CASSISGSSISTDTQYF.

In this sample, this clone turned up once. This chain connects TRBV11-3 to TRBJ2-7, with D possibly being TRBD2 (6 bases). Trimming cost V 3 bases and J 3 bases, with 15 bases left between them. The CDR3 sequence is 15 residues long. Germline V gene data show CDR1 as SGHNT and CDR2 as YENEEA. The CDR3 is CASSFRLEAHYEQYF. The CDR3 nucleotides are TGTGCCAGCAGCTTCAGACTAGAGGCGCACTACGAGCAGTACTTC.

The chain has TRBV7-2 and TRBJ2-7, with TRBD2 matching over 7 bases. Per germline, CDR1 SGHTA and CDR2 FQGNSA. CDR3 length: 16 amino acids. V shed 1 base, J shed 0 bases, and the junction held 6 bases outside the gene matches. Written as DNA, the CDR3 is TGTGCCAGCAGCTTAGGTCTGGGACTACCCTCCTACGAGCAGTACTTC. This gives the protein CASSLGLGLPSYEQYF.

The J gene is TRBJ1-1, the V gene TRBV29-1; possibly TRBD1 for D (6 bases). The germline V gene has CDR1 SQVTM and CDR2 ANQGSEA. The V gene lost 4 bases and the J gene lost 5 bases, with 14 bases spanning the gap. The CDR3 has 13 amino acids. In DNA form, the CDR3 reads TGCAGCGTTGCGGTCGGAGGGGGAACTGAAGCTTTCTTT. As protein: CSVAVGGGTEAFF.

The J gene is TRBJ2-7, the V gene TRBV6-5; 13 nucleotides agree with TRBD2. The CDR3 covers 14 residues. Germline-derived CDR1 and CDR2 are MNHEY and SVGAGI. J lost 4 bases, V lost 7 bases, and 4 bases had no gene match. Written as DNA, the CDR3 is TGTGCCAGCACCCGACTAGCGGGAGGATACGAGCAGTACTTC. This gives the protein CASTRLAGGYEQYF.

The chain joins TRBV4-1 to TRBJ2-1; 12 nucleotides line up with TRBD2. Germline V gives CDR1 MGHRA, CDR2 YSYEKL. This CDR3 contains 16 residues. Trimming removed 4 bases from V and 3 bases from J; junction bases left unmatched: 4. The CDR3 reads CASSPELAGGYNEQFF. The CDR3 DNA reads as TGCGCCAGCAGCCCTGAACTAGCGGGAGGCTACAATGAGCAGTTCTTC.

This sequence joins TRBV4-1 and TRBJ1-1, with 9 nucleotides matching TRBD1. The CDR3 is 15 amino acids. Trimming removed 1 base from V and 4 bases from J; junction bases left unmatched: 4. Germline CDR1 and CDR2: MGHRA and YSYEKL. The CDR3 loop reads CASSQGQGGITEAFF. CDR3 in DNA: TGCGCCAGCAGCCAAGGACAGGGGGGGATCACTGAAGCTTTCTTT.

The rearrangement joins TRBV11-2 to TRBJ2-3; unclear D gene. Per germline, CDR1 SGHAT and CDR2 FQNNGV. Trimming left V 0 bases short and J 2 bases short, with 12 bases between. The CDR3 is made up of 16 amino acids. CDR3 amino acids: CASSLDRLPVTDTQYF. The CDR3 DNA sequence: TGTGCCAGCAGCTTAGATCGGCTCCCTGTCACAGATACGCAGTATTTT.

This chain connects TRBV7-9 to TRBJ2-7; 9 positions agree with TRBD1. Unmatched junction bases numbered 4, after V lost 4 bases and J lost 3 bases. The CDR3 contains 14 residues. CDR1 is SEHNR, CDR2 FQNEAQ, per germline (reference sequence). The CDR3 sequence is CASSYDRGDYEQYF. The CDR3 DNA sequence: TGTGCCAGCAGCTATGACAGGGGGGACTACGAGCAGTACTTC.

This clone is labeled medium-sized. The chain combines TRBV28 with TRBJ1-3; the match to TRBD1 covers 7 bases. The CDR3 has 15 amino acids. V dropped 1 base and J dropped 0; count of bases not matched to a gene: 0. Germline values: CDR1 MDHEN, CDR2 SYDVKM. CDR3 in amino acids: CASSLSGGSGNTIYF. The CDR3 DNA reads as TGTGCCAGCAGTTTATCAGGGGGCTCTGGAAACACCATATATTTT.